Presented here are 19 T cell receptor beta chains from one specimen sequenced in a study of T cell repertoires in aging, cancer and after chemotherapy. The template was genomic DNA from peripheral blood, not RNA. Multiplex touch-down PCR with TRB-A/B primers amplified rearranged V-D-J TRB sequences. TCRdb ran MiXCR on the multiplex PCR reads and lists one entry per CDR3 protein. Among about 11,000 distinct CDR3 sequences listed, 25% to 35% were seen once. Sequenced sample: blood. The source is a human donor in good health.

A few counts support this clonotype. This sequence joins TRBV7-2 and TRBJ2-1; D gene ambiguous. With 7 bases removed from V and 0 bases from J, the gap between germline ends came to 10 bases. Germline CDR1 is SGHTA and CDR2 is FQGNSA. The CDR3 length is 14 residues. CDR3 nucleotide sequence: TGTGCCAGCACCCCACTAAGCTCCTACAATGAGCAGTTCTTC. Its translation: CASTPLSSYNEQFF. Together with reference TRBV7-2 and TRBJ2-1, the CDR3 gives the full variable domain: GAGVSQSPSNKVTEKGKDVELRCDPISGHTALYWYRQSLGQGLEFLIYFQGNSAPDKSGLPSDRFSAERTGGSVSTLTIQRTQQEDSAVYLCASTPLSSYNEQFFGPGTRLTVL.

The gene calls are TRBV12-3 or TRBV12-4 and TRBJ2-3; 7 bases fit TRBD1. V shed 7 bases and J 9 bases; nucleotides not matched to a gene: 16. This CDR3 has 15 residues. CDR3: CASTTTGARGDTQYF. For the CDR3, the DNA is TGTGCCAGCACTACTACAGGGGCGCGTGGGGACACGCAGTATTTT.

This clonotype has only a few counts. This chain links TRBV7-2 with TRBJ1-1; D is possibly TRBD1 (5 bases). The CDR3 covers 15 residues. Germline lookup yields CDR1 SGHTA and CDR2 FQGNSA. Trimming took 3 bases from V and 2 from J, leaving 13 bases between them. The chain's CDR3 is CASSLFRGGNTEAFF. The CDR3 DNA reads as TGTGCCAGCAGCTTGTTTCGGGGCGGAAACACTGAAGCTTTCTTT. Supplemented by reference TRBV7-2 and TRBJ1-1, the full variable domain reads GAGVSQSPSNKVTEKGKDVELRCDPISGHTALYWYRQSLGQGLEFLIYFQGNSAPDKSGLPSDRFSAERTGGSVSTLTIQRTQQEDSAVYLCASSLFRGGNTEAFFGQGTRLTVV.

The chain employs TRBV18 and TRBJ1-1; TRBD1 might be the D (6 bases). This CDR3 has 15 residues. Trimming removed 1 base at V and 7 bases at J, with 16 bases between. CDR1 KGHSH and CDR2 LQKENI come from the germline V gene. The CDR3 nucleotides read TGTGCCAGCTCACCACTCCTGGGGGCAGAAGGTGAAGCTTTCTTT. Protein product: CASSPLLGAEGEAFF.

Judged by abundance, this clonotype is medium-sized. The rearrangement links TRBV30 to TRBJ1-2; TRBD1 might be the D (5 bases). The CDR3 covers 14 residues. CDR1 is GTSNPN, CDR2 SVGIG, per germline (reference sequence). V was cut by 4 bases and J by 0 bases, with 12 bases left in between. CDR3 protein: CAWIHRLTNYGYTF. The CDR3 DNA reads TGTGCCTGGATCCACAGGTTAACTAACTATGGCTACACCTTC.

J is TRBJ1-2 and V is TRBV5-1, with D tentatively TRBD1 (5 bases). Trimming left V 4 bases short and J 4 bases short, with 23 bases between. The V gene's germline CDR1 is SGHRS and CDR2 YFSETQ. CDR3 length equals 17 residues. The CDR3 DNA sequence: TGCGCCAGCAGCCCACGACCCCTGGGAGGGACCAGCTATGGCTACACCTTC. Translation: CASSPRPLGGTSYGYTF.

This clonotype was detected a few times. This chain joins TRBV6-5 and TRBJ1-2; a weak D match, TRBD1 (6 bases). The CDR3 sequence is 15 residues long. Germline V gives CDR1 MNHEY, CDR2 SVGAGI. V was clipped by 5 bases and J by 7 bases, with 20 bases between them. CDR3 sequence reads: CASSPLTGSIFGYTF. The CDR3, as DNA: TGTGCCAGCAGTCCGCTCACAGGGTCCATTTTTGGCTACACCTTC.

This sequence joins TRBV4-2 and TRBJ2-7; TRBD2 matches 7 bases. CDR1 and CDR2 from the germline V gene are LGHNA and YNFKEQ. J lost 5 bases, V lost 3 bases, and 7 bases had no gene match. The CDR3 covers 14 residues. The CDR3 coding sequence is TGTGCCAGCAGCCATCGAAGGCTAGCGGACGAGCAGTACTTC. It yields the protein CASSHRRLADEQYF.

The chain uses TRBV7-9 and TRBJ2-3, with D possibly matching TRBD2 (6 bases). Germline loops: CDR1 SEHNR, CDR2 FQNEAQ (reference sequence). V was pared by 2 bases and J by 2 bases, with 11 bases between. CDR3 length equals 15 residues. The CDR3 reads CASSLIAGSTDTQYF. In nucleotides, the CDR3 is TGTGCCAGCAGCTTAATTGCGGGGTCCACAGATACGCAGTATTTT. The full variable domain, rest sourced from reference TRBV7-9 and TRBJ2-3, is DTGVSQNPRHKITKRGQNVTFRCDPISEHNRLYWYRQTLGQGPEFLTYFQNEAQLEKSRLLSDRFSAERPKGSFSTLEIQRTEQGDSAMYLCASSLIAGSTDTQYFGPGTRLTVL.

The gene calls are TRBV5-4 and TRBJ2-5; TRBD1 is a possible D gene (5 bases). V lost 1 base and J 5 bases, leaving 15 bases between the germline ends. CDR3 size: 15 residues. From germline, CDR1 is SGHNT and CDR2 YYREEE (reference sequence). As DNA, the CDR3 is TGTGCCAGCAGCTTGAGGGGCCCGCGGCGGGAGACCCAGTACTTC. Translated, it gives CASSLRGPRRETQYF.

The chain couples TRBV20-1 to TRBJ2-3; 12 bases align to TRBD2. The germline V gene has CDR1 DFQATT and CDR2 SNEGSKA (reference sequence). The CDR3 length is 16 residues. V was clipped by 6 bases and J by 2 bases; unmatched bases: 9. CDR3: CSAHRLAGDHTDTQYF. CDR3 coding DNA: TGCAGTGCCCATAGACTAGCGGGGGATCACACAGATACGCAGTATTTT.

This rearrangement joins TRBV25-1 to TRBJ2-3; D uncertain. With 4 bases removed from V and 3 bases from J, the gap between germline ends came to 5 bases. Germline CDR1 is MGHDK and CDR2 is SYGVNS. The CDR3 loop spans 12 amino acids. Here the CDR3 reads CASSVGTDTQYF. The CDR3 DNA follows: TGTGCCAGCAGTGTTGGGACAGATACGCAGTATTTT.

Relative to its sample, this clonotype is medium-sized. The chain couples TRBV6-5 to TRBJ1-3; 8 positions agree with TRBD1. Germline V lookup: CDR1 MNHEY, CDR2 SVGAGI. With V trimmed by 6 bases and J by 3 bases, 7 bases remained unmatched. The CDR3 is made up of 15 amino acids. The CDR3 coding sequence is TGTGCCAGCAGAAAGGGGGACAGGCTTGGAAACACCATATATTTT. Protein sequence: CASRKGDRLGNTIYF.

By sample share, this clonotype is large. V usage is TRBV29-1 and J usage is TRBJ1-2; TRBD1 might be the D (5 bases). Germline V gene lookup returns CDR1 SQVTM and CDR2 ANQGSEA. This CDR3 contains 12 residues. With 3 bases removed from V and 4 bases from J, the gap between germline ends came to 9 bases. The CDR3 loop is CSVEKGSYGYTF. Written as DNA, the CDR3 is TGCAGCGTTGAGAAGGGGAGCTATGGCTACACCTTC. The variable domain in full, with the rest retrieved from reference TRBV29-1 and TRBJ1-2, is SAVISQKPSRDICQRGTSLTIQCQVDSQVTMMFWYRQQPGQSLTLIATANQGSEATYESGFVIDKFPISRPNLTFSTLTVSNMSPEDSSIYLCSVEKGSYGYTFGSGTRLTVV.

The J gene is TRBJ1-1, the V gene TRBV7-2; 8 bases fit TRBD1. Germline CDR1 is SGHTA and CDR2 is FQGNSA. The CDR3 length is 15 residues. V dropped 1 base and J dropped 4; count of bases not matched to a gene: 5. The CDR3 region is CASSLGTGSTTEAFF. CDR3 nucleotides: TGTGCCAGCAGCTTAGGGACAGGGTCGACCACTGAAGCTTTCTTT. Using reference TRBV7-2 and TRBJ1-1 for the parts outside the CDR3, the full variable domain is GAGVSQSPSNKVTEKGKDVELRCDPISGHTALYWYRQSLGQGLEFLIYFQGNSAPDKSGLPSDRFSAERTGGSVSTLTIQRTQQEDSAVYLCASSLGTGSTTEAFFGQGTRLTVV.

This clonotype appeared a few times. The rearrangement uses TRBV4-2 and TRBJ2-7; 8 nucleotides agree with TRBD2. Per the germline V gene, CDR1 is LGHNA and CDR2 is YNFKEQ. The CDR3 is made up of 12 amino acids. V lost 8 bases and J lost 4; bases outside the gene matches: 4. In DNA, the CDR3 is TGTGCCAGCCGGGGCGGGGGGTACGAGCAGTACTTC. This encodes CASRGGGYEQYF.

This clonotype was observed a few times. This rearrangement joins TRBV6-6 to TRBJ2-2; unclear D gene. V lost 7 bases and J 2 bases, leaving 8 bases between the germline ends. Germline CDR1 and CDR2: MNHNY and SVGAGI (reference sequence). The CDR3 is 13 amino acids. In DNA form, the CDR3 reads TGTGCCAGCATATCCACCAACACCGGGGAGCTGTTTTTT. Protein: CASISTNTGELFF.

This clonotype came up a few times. CDR3 bases: TGCAGTGCTAGAGCGCAGCCCGGGGACAGAGAGGACTCTGGAAACACCATATATTTT. Protein product: CSARAQPGDREDSGNTIYF. The chain links TRBV20-1 to TRBJ1-3, with 7 nucleotides matching TRBD1. V lost 1 base, J lost 0 bases, and 15 bases stayed unmatched. The germline CDR1 and CDR2 sequences are DFQATT and SNEGSKA (reference sequence). This CDR3 region has 19 residues.

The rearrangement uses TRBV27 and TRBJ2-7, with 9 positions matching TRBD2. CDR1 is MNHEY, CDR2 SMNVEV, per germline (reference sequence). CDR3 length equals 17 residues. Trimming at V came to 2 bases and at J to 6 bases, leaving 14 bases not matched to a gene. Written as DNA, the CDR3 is TGTGCCAGCAGTTTAGCCGGCGGGAGGGGGCTCGCGGGCGAGCAGTACTTC. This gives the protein CASSLAGGRGLAGEQYF.